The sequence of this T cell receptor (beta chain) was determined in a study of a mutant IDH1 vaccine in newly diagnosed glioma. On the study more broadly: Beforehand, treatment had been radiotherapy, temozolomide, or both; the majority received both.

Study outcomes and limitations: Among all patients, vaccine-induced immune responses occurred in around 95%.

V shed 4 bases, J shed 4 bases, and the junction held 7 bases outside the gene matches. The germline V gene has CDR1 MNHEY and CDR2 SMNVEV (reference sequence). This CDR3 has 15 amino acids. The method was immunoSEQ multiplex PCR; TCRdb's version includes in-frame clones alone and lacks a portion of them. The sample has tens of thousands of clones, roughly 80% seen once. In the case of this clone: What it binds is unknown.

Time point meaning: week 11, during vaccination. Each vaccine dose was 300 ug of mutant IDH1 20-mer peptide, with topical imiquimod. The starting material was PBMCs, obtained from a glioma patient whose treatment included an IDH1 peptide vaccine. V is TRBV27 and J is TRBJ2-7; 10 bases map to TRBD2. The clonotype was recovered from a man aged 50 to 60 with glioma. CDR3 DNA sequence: TGTGCCAGCAGTTCCGGACTAGCGGCTAATTACGAGCAGTACTTC. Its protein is CASSSGLAANYEQYF.